Sequencing of this T cell receptor beta chain was carried out in a study of Graves' ophthalmopathy and Graves' hyperthyroidism (dated by TCRdb to between 2017 and 2018). Looking at the study overall: Peripheral blood was collected at initial diagnosis, prior to any treatment. The study used TCR beta repertoire signatures to distinguish Graves' ophthalmopathy from Graves' hyperthyroidism and to predict progression to ophthalmopathy. In total, approximately 130 blood samples were TCR-sequenced: around 42 ophthalmopathy, approximately 75 hyperthyroidism and approximately 17 hyperthyroidism-to-ophthalmopathy patients. To explore V-J signatures distinguishing ophthalmopathy from hyperthyroidism, a discovery set of about a hundred patients (roughly 44 ophthalmopathy, about 57 stable hyperthyroidism) was enrolled. The independent validation cohort included 20 or so hyperthyroidism patients plus 17 patients who later progressed from hyperthyroidism to ophthalmopathy. In six or seven hyperthyroidism patients, the T-cell repertoires found in thyroid tissue were compared with those found in blood. Following sampling, methimazole starting at 30 mg daily was administered to hyperthyroidism patients, and high-dose intravenous methylprednisolone was administered to ophthalmopathy patients. The approximately 98 discovery patients were randomly divided into training and test sets at a 7:3 ratio. General findings and caveats noted by the study authors: Sample size was not predetermined statistically, and investigators were not blinded to group allocation. Most expanded thyroid clonotypes with frequency above 0.001 were also detected in blood, suggesting blood repertoires may reflect the thyroid immune response. In validation, the model predicted ophthalmopathy progression with about 70% sensitivity and 72.22% specificity; approximately 12 predicted patients were CT-confirmed with GO in a median of approximately 6.5 months. In cross-validation, the 13-signature model distinguished ophthalmopathy from stable hyperthyroidism with around 90% sensitivity and about 81% specificity, while in the test set the corresponding values were about 79% and 69%.

TCR beta CDR3 regions were amplified from RNA transcripts for repertoire sequencing. The first round of RT-PCR was done with HTBI primers and the Qiagen OneStep RT-PCR kit, and was followed by a second round of multiplex PCR, then size selection and purification. Sequencing of the libraries was carried out on an Illumina HiSeq2000 in paired-end mode with 100 bp reads. From the authors' description of their analysis: Reads were processed with SOAPnuke, discarding reads with adapters, uncalled bases, mean Phred below 15, or no exact constant-primer or identifier match. COPE v1.2.5 was used to merge high-quality paired reads. Each unique nucleotide sequence was defined as a clonotype, and clonotypes were aligned to IMGT TRB V, D and J references with MiTCR v1.1. The analysis was limited to V-J combinations with a frequency above 0.0001, which together covered 99.2% of the repertoires. For each V-J combination, a TCR clonal expansion and chaos score was defined as F50 clonal expansion divided by the chaos observed in the TCRdist matrix. Features were reduced by Welch's t-statistics and random forest to over 10 V-J combinations, which fed a naive Bayes classifier. Thyroid-blood repertoire similarity was quantified with the Morisita-Horn index. TCRdb redid the processing of the public reads, applying fastp at Q25 and MiXCR, and retained in-frame beta chains. Entries that share a CDR3 protein sequence are merged under the most common genes and DNA. In this record, the V and J calls reflect TCRdb's handling and not the investigators' own analysis. This sample is represented by fewer than 600,000 distinct CDR3 sequences; around 15% of them were singletons. Of the sample, over 7.5% falls within the top ten clones.

Measured from the cysteine to the phenylalanine, the CDR3 is 11 residues long. Only the CDR3 DNA is retained, 33 bases long and in frame from the first base. The germline V gene (reference sequence) specifies GTSNPN as CDR1 and SVGIG as CDR2. Trimming removed 2 bases from V and 7 bases from J, leaving 5 bases between the germline ends. Patients with ophthalmopathy had moderately to severely active disease, with a Clinical Activity Score of 3 or more, a NOSPECS grade of 4 or more, and a disease duration of less than 3 months. Patients were excluded if they had other autoimmune diseases, uncontrolled infections, pregnancy or lactation. Clinical symptoms, serum thyroxine, TRAb, thyroid ultrasound and orbital computed tomography were used for diagnosis. PBMCs were isolated from about 9 ml of fresh peripheral blood by Ficoll-Paque density gradient centrifugation. Total RNA was extracted with Trizol reagent and quality-checked on an Agilent 2100 Bioanalyzer.

This clonotype came up a few times. No cognate antigen has been identified for it. No base qualities exist here, and no much larger clone lies one base off it. The sequence derives from a woman aged 25 to 45 with Graves' ophthalmopathy. Donor details come from another sample of the same person, matched by shared clones. The chain was built from TRBV30 and TRBJ2-2; no D segment can be confidently identified. Sequencing was done on a sample of blood. The bases are TGTGCCTGGAGTTTCGGCGGGGAGCTGTTTTTT. The encoded protein is CAWSFGGELFF.